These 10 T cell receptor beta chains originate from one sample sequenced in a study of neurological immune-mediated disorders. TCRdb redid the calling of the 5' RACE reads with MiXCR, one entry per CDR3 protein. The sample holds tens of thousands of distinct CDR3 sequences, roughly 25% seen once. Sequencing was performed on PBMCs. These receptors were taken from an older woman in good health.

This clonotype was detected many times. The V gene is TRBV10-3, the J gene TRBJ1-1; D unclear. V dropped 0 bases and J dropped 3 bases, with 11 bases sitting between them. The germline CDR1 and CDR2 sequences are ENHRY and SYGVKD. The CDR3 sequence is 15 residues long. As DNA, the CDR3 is TGTGCCATCAGTGAGTCGCCGGGTGTGTACACTGAAGCTTTCTTT. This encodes CAISESPGVYTEAFF.

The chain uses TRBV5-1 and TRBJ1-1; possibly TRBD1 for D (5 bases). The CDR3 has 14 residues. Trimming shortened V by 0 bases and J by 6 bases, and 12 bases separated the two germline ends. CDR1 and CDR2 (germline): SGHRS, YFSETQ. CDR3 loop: CASSLGQGIAEAFF. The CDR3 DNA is TGCGCCAGCAGCTTGGGTCAGGGAATAGCTGAAGCTTTCTTT.

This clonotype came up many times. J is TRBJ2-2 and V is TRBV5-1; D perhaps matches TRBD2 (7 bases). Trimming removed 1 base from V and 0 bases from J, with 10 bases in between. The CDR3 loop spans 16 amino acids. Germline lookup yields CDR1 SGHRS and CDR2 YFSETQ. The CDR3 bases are TGCGCCAGCAGCTTGTTGGGGGGGCCGAACACCGGGGAGCTGTTTTTT. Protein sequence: CASSLLGGPNTGELFF.

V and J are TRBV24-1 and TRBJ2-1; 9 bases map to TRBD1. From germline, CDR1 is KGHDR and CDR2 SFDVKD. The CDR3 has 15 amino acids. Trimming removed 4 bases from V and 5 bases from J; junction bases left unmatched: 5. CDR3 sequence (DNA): TGTGCCACCAGTGACTCCGGGACAGGGAACAATGAGCAGTTCTTC. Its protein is CATSDSGTGNNEQFF.

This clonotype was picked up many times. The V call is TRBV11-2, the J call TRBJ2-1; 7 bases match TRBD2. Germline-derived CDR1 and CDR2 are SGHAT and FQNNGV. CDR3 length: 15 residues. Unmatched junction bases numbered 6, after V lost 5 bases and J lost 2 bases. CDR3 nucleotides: TGTGCCAGCAGCCCTCGGCTAGCGGCCTACAATGAGCAGTTCTTC. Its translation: CASSPRLAAYNEQFF.

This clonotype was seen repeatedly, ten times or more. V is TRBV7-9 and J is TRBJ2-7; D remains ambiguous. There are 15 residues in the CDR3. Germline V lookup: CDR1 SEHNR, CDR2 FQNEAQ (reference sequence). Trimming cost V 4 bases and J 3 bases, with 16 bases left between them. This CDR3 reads CASSSTGHGNYEQYF. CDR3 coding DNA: TGTGCCAGCAGCTCGACTGGGCATGGCAACTACGAGCAGTACTTC.

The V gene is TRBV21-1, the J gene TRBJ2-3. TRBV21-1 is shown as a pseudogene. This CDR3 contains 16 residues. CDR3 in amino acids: CATQDGEKQLTDTQYF. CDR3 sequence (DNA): TGTGCCACCCAAGATGGAGAAAAACAGCTCACAGATACGCAGTATTTT.

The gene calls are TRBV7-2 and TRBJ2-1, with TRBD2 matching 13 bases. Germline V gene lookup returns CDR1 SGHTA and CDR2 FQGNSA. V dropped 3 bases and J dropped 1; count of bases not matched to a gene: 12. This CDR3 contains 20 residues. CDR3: CASSLTGTSGALSSYNEQFF. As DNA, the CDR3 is TGTGCCAGCAGCTTGACCGGGACTAGCGGGGCTCTCTCGTCCTACAATGAGCAGTTCTTC.

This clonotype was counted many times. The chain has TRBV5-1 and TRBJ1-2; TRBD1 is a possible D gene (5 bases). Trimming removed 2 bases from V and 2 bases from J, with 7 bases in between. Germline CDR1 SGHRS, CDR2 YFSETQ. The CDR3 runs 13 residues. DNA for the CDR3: TGCGCCAGCAGCTTTGACAGAAACTATGGCTACACCTTC. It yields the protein CASSFDRNYGYTF.

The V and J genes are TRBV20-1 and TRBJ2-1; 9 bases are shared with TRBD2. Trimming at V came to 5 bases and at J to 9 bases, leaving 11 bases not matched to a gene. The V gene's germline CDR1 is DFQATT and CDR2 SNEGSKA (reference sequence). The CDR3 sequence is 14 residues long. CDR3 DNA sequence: TGCAGTGCTCGCCGGGCGGGAGGGGGTCGTGAGCAGTTCTTC. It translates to CSARRAGGGREQFF.